One sample yielded the 20 T cell receptor beta chains listed below, sequenced in a study of human T cells and chemical hapten exposure (dated by TCRdb to about 2021). Library preparation used RACE. Instrument used: NextSeq 500. In-frame beta chains were kept once TCRdb had trimmed the public reads at Q25 with fastp and called clones with MiXCR. Each CDR3 protein appears once, grouped with its most common genes and DNA. The sample profile shows about 300,000 distinct CDR3 sequences; 4.5% to 5.5% of them were found once. The top ten clonotypes cover over 7% of the sample. Sample time point, as interpreted from the label and publication: pre-sensitization, week 0. What this sample's treatment or condition label stands for: therapeutic diphenylcyclopropenone sensitization with weekly scalp DPC. Sequencing used whole blood, obtained in connection with sensitization to the hapten diphenylcyclopropenone (DPC). The receptors here all came from a young woman with alopecia areata. Some clones in this sample may be carry-over from other donors' samples.

The table lists this clonotype with a few counts. J is TRBJ1-5 and V is TRBV10-3, with unresolved D. V was trimmed by 0 bases and J by 3 bases, leaving 9 bases between them. Germline V lookup: CDR1 ENHRY, CDR2 SYGVKD. The CDR3 runs 15 residues. CDR3 in DNA: TGTGCCATCAGTGAGTCGGCGGCTGACAATCAGCCCCAGCATTTT. Translated, it gives CAISESAADNQPQHF.

In its sample, this clonotype was seen a few times. This chain joins TRBV13 and TRBJ2-3, with 12 bases lining up with TRBD2. Per the germline V gene, CDR1 is PRHDT and CDR2 is FYEKMQ (reference sequence). The CDR3 sequence is 15 residues long. The V segment lost 6 bases and the J segment 2 bases; nucleotides outside the gene matches: 3. The CDR3 loop is CASRLAGGITDTQYF. In nucleotides, the CDR3 is TGTGCCAGCAGACTAGCGGGGGGAATCACAGATACGCAGTATTTT.

The table lists this clonotype with many counts. The V and J genes are TRBV20-1 and TRBJ1-2; D uncertain. V was trimmed by 1 base and J by 3 bases, leaving 12 bases between them. CDR3 size: 14 residues. Germline V gene sequence: CDR1 DFQATT, CDR2 SNEGSKA (reference sequence). The CDR3 DNA is TGCAGTGCTAGAGGGATAAGGTTGGACTATGGCTACACCTTC. Encoded protein: CSARGIRLDYGYTF.

Many counts were recorded for this clonotype. Written as DNA, the CDR3 is TGTGCCAGCTCACTTACGACTAGCACAGATACGCAGTATTTT. It encodes CASSLTTSTDTQYF. The rearrangement joins TRBV18 to TRBJ2-3; D gene ambiguous. Germline V lookup: CDR1 KGHSH, CDR2 LQKENI. Trimming removed 4 bases at V and 0 bases at J, with 8 bases between. The CDR3 has 14 amino acids.

This rearrangement joins TRBV12-3 or TRBV12-4 to TRBJ2-7; a weak D match, TRBD1 (5 bases). The CDR3 extends over 14 amino acids. V lost 7 bases to trimming and J lost 2 bases, with 15 bases between them. DNA for the CDR3: TGTGCCAGCAAAAAAGGGGTCTCCACCTACGAGCAGTACTTC. Residues: CASKKGVSTYEQYF.

This clonotype showed up many times. The J gene is TRBJ2-3, the V gene TRBV7-2; 12 nucleotides agree with TRBD1. Per the germline V gene, CDR1 is SGHTA and CDR2 is FQGNSA. There are 15 residues in the CDR3. After removal of 8 bases from V and 5 bases from J, the junction contained 8 bases not matched to a gene. This chain's CDR3 is CASGLGQGAIDTQYF. DNA of the CDR3: TGTGCCAGCGGGCTGGGACAGGGGGCGATAGATACGCAGTATTTT.

This clonotype showed up many times. The rearrangement joins TRBV3-1 to TRBJ1-1; 7 nucleotides agree with TRBD1. The junction had 5 bases not matched to a gene; V was cut back by 1 base and J by 3 bases. CDR3 size: 15 residues. Germline V CDR1 and CDR2: LGHDT, YNNKEL (reference sequence). The CDR3 region is CASSQGTGSDTEAFF. The CDR3 nucleotides are TGTGCCAGCAGCCAAGGGACAGGTTCGGACACTGAAGCTTTCTTT.

This clonotype was counted between two and nine times. The chain recombines TRBV7-2 with TRBJ1-5; no definite D call. Looked up from germline, CDR1 is SGHTA and CDR2 is FQGNSA. This CDR3 spans 15 amino acids. Trimming stripped 3 bases from V and 0 bases from J, with 9 bases between. The CDR3 sequence is CASSFLASSNQPQHF. CDR3 DNA: TGTGCCAGCAGCTTTCTGGCTAGTAGCAATCAGCCCCAGCATTTT.

This clonotype was seen a handful of times. This rearrangement joins TRBV6-5 to TRBJ2-3; 7 bases map to TRBD2. CDR3 length: 15 residues. J was trimmed by 0 bases and V by 0 bases; bases with no gene match: 0. Germline lookup yields CDR1 MNHEY and CDR2 SVGAGI. This CDR3 reads CASSYSSGSTDTQYF. In DNA form, the CDR3 reads TGTGCCAGCAGTTACTCTAGCGGGAGCACAGATACGCAGTATTTT.

This clonotype has at least ten counts. V gene TRBV18 combines with J gene TRBJ2-3, with D hard to call. Trimming took 1 base from V and 2 from J, leaving 10 bases between them. CDR1 KGHSH and CDR2 LQKENI come from the germline V gene. CDR3 length: 15 amino acids. This chain's CDR3 is CASSPRRSATDTQYF. CDR3 DNA: TGTGCCAGCTCACCACGCCGATCCGCCACAGATACGCAGTATTTT.

The V and J genes are TRBV5-1 and TRBJ2-3; 14 bases line up with TRBD2. V lost 2 bases to trimming and J lost 2 bases; unmatched junction nucleotides: 7. CDR1 and CDR2 (germline): SGHRS, YFSETQ. This CDR3 has 18 residues. CDR3 sequence: CASSLKGLAGATTDTQYF. DNA of the CDR3: TGCGCCAGCAGCTTAAAGGGACTAGCGGGGGCTACCACAGATACGCAGTATTTT.

The sample holds many counts of this clonotype. The chain is built from TRBV5-1 and TRBJ2-5, with D hard to call. Trimming shortened V by 3 bases and J by 4 bases, and 10 bases separated the two germline ends. Germline CDR1 is SGHRS and CDR2 is YFSETQ. The CDR3 consists of 13 residues. The CDR3 sequence: CASSSDNPETQYF. The CDR3 DNA reads as TGCGCCAGCAGCTCCGACAACCCAGAGACCCAGTACTTC.

This clonotype has a count of ten or more. The rearrangement links TRBV5-1 to TRBJ1-4; tentative D call: TRBD1 (6 bases). CDR1 and CDR2 (germline): SGHRS, YFSETQ. Trimming stripped 4 bases from V and 8 bases from J, with 18 bases between. The CDR3 is 15 amino acids. CDR3 residues: CASSPQGFDGEKLFF. The DNA for the CDR3 is TGCGCCAGCAGCCCACAGGGATTCGACGGAGAAAAACTGTTTTTT.

The chain joins TRBV20-1 to TRBJ2-7, with 9 bases that match TRBD2. The V gene's germline CDR1 is DFQATT and CDR2 SNEGSKA (reference sequence). This CDR3 region has 13 residues. J was trimmed by 2 bases and V by 6 bases; bases with no gene match: 5. The CDR3 coding sequence is TGCAGTGCCGAAGCGGGGGGAACCTACGAGCAGTACTTC. Residues: CSAEAGGTYEQYF.

The sample holds a few counts of this clonotype. The CDR3 protein is CASMVVYETQYF. The CDR3 region has the DNA TGTGCCAGCATGGTTGTTTACGAGACCCAGTACTTC. V is TRBV27 and J is TRBJ2-5; D is unresolved. The V end lost 7 bases, the J end lost 5 bases, and 11 bases lay between the germline ends. CDR3 length equals 12 residues. CDR1 is MNHEY, CDR2 SMNVEV, per germline (reference sequence).

At least ten counts were recorded for this clonotype. The rearrangement joins TRBV14 to TRBJ2-1; D remains ambiguous. Trimming removed 5 bases at V and 8 bases at J, with 16 bases between. Germline CDR1 and CDR2: SGHDN and FVKESK. The CDR3 is made up of 14 amino acids. The CDR3 is CASSTRAKTDEQFF. DNA for the CDR3: TGTGCCAGCAGCACCCGCGCCAAGACCGATGAGCAGTTCTTC.

This clonotype was observed a few times. V is TRBV20-1 and J is TRBJ1-6; D not certain. In germline, CDR1 is DFQATT, CDR2 SNEGSKA (reference sequence). V was clipped by 4 bases and J by 7 bases, with 14 bases between them. The CDR3 has 14 residues. In DNA form, the CDR3 reads TGCAGTGCTACACCCCTGGGAGGGAATTCACCCCTCCACTTT. This translates into CSATPLGGNSPLHF.

The J gene is TRBJ2-7, the V gene TRBV20-1, with 9 bases matching TRBD2. J lost 5 bases, V lost 6 bases, and 11 bases had no gene match. The CDR3 runs 14 residues. CDR1 DFQATT and CDR2 SNEGSKA come from the germline V gene (reference sequence). CDR3 residues: CSAPGTSNGNEQYF. The CDR3 bases are TGCAGTGCCCCCGGGACTAGCAACGGGAACGAGCAGTACTTC.

This chain connects TRBV7-9 to TRBJ1-4; D might be TRBD1 (5 bases). Trimming took 5 bases from V and 0 from J, leaving 16 bases between them. The germline V gene has CDR1 SEHNR and CDR2 FQNEAQ (reference sequence). The CDR3 runs to 17 residues. DNA for the CDR3: TGTGCCAGCAGCCCCCTCGGGACGATTTCAACTAATGAAAAACTGTTTTTT. Its protein is CASSPLGTISTNEKLFF.

The chain recombines TRBV19 with TRBJ2-2, with D possibly TRBD2 on 6 matching bases. This CDR3 comprises 15 residues. Per germline, CDR1 LNHDA and CDR2 SQIVND (reference sequence). The V and J ends lost 4 bases and 4 bases respectively, with 13 bases between them. DNA for the CDR3: TGTGCCAGTAGTACCCGGGACTCTCTCACCGGGGAGCTGTTTTTT. This codes for CASSTRDSLTGELFF.